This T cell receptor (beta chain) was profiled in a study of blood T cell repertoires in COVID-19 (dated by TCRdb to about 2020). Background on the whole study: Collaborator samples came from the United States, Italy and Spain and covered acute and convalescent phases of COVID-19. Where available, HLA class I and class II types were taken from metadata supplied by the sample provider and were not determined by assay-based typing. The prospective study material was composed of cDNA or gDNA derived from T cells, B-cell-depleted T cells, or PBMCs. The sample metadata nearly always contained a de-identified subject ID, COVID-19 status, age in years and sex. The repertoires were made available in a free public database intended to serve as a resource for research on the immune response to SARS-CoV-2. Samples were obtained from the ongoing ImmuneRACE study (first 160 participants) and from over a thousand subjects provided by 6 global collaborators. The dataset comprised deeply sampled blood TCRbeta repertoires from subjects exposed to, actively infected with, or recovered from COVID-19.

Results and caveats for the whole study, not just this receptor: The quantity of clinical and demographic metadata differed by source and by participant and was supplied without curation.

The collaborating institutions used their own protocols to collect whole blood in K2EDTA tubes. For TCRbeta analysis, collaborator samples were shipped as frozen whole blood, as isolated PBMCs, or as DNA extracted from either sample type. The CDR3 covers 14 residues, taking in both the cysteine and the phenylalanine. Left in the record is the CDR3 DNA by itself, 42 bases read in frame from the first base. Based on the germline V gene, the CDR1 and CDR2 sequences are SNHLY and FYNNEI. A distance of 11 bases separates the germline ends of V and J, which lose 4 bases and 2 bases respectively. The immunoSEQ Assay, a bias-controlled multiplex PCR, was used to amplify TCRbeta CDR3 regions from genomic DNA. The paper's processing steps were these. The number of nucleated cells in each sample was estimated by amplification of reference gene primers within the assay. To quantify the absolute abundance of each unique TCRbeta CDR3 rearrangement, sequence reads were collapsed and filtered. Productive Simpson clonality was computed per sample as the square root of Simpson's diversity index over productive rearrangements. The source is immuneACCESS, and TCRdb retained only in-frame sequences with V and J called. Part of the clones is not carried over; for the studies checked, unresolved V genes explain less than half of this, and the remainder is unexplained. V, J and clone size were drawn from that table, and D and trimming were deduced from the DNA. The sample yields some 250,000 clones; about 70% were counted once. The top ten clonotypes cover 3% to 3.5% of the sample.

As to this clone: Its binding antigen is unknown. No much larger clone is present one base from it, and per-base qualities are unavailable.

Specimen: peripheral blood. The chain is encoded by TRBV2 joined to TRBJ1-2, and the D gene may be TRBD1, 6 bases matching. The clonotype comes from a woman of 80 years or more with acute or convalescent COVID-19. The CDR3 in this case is CASSGVTGNYGYTF. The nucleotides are TGTGCCAGCAGTGGGGTTACAGGGAACTATGGCTACACCTTC.